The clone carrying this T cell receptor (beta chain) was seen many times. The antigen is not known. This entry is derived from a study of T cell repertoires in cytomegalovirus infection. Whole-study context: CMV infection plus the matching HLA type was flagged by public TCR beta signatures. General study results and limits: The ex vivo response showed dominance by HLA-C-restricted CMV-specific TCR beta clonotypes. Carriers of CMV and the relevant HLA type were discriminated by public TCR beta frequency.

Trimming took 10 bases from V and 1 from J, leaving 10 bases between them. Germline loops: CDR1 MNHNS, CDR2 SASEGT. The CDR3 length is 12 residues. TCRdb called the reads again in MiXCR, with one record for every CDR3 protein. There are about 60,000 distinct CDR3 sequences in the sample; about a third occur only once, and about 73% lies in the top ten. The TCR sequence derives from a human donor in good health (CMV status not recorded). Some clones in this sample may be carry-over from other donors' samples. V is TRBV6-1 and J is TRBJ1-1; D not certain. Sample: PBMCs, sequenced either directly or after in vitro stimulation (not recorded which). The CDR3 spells CATARGNTEAFF. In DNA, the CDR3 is TGTGCCACCGCTCGGGGGAACACTGAAGCTTTCTTT.